This T cell receptor (beta chain) comes out of a study of beta chain features in type 1 diabetes. Expressed TCRB transcripts were sequenced because the entire RNA isolate underwent reverse transcription. TCRdb's copy holds only in-frame clones and misses some; the assay was immunoSEQ multiplex PCR. The sample shows 970,000 or so clones, roughly 17% of them seen only once. CDR3 length: 16 amino acids. Trimming cost V 0 bases and J 4 bases, with 13 bases left between them. In germline, CDR1 is SNHLY, CDR2 FYNNEI. Sequenced: naive CD4+ T cells from blood. The TCR was taken from a woman between 18 and 29 years old in good health. The chain combines TRBV2 with TRBJ2-1; D might be TRBD1 or TRBD2, each matching 7 bases. The CDR3 sequence is CASSEAGGGFYNEQFF. In DNA, the CDR3 is TGTGCCAGCAGTGAAGCGGGAGGGGGCTTTTACAATGAGCAGTTCTTC. Combining the CDR3 with reference TRBV2 and TRBJ2-1 gives the whole variable domain EPEVTQTPSHQVTQMGQEVILRCVPISNHLYFYWYRQILGQKVEFLVSFYNNEISEKSEIFDDQFSVERPDGSNFTLKIRSTKLEDSAMYFCASSEAGGGFYNEQFFGPGTRLTVL.